A single sample gave rise to the 10 T cell receptor beta chains below, sequenced in a study of shared clonotypes between healthy human individuals. This table comes from immunoSEQ multiplex PCR, and its TCRdb copy is limited to in-frame clones, with some not included. The sample consists of under 1,100,000 clones, roughly 80% of them appearing once. Sequencing was done on a sample of memory CD4+ T cells sorted from blood. Subset in this sample: CD45RA-negative fraction. Receptor source: a man aged 18 to 30 in good health.

The V and J genes are TRBV5-1 and TRBJ2-3; D not certain. Germline values: CDR1 SGHRS, CDR2 YFSETQ. V was trimmed by 2 bases and J by 1 base, leaving 11 bases between them. This CDR3 comprises 15 residues. The CDR3 protein is CASSFADAGTDTQYF. The CDR3 DNA reads TGCGCCAGCAGCTTCGCGGATGCGGGCACAGATACGCAGTATTTT.

The chain's CDR3 is CASSYGGLGEKLFF. CDR3 nucleotide sequence: TGTGCCAGCAGTTACGGGGGGCTGGGGGAAAAACTGTTTTTT. The V and J genes are TRBV6-5 and TRBJ1-4; the D gene is possibly TRBD1 (6 bases). The V and J ends lost 2 bases and 8 bases respectively, with 12 bases between them. The CDR3 sequence is 14 residues long. Per germline, CDR1 MNHEY and CDR2 SVGAGI.

The gene calls are TRBV28 and TRBJ1-4, with TRBD1 as a possible D gene (5 bases). There are 14 residues in the CDR3. CDR1 and CDR2 from the germline V gene are MDHEN and SYDVKM. Trimming stripped 8 bases from V and 10 bases from J, with 20 bases between. The CDR3 nucleotides read TGTGCCAGCGGATATCGGGGGGGTTTAGGAAAACTGTTTTTT. Residues: CASGYRGGLGKLFF.

This sequence joins TRBV5-1 and TRBJ2-2; 7 bases agree with TRBD1. Germline CDR1 SGHRS, CDR2 YFSETQ. This CDR3 spans 15 amino acids. The V gene end was trimmed by 4 bases and the J gene end by 1 base; junction bases not matched to a gene: 4. The CDR3 is CASSPGQQNTGELFF. The CDR3 nucleotides read TGCGCCAGCAGCCCGGGACAGCAGAACACCGGGGAGCTGTTTTTT.

The chain carries TRBV18 and TRBJ1-5, with D hard to call. Trimming shortened V by 0 bases and J by 5 bases, and 11 bases separated the two germline ends. The CDR3 runs to 15 residues. Germline V gene sequence: CDR1 KGHSH, CDR2 LQKENI. This CDR3 is CASSPPGQQYQPQHF. The DNA for the CDR3 is TGTGCCAGCTCACCACCGGGCCAGCAGTATCAGCCCCAGCATTTT.

This clone was seen a handful of times. The V and J genes are TRBV5-6 and TRBJ2-7; D may be TRBD2 (6 bases). This CDR3 is 16 amino acids long. V was shortened by 1 base and J by 1 base, with 15 bases between the two germline ends. CDR1 and CDR2 (germline): SGHDT, YYEEEE. Here the CDR3 DNA reads TGTGCCAGCAGCTTGTTTTTGGGGACTCCTTCCTACGAGCAGTACTTC. Its protein product is CASSLFLGTPSYEQYF.

The rearrangement joins TRBV10-3 to TRBJ1-2, with TRBD1 matching over 7 bases. Germline lookup yields CDR1 ENHRY and CDR2 SYGVKD. The V gene end was trimmed by 11 bases and the J gene end by 0 bases; junction bases not matched to a gene: 12. This CDR3 contains 15 residues. DNA of the CDR3: TGTGCCGCAACCCCAGGGGGATTTGCTAACTATGGCTACACCTTC. Translating it yields CAATPGGFANYGYTF.

The chain carries TRBV18 and TRBJ2-7; TRBD1 is a possible D gene (6 bases). From germline, CDR1 is KGHSH and CDR2 LQKENI. CDR3 size: 15 residues. The V end lost 4 bases, the J end lost 0 bases, and 13 bases lay between the germline ends. The CDR3 protein is CASSLTDRSSYEQYF. The CDR3 nucleotides read TGTGCCAGCTCACTCACCGACAGGAGCTCCTACGAGCAGTACTTC.

The chain joins TRBV7-9 to TRBJ2-7; D might be TRBD2 (6 bases). The CDR3 covers 11 residues. Trimming removed 10 bases from V and 12 bases from J, with 19 bases in between. The germline V gene encodes CDR1 SEHNR and CDR2 FQNEAQ (reference sequence). As DNA, the CDR3 is TGTGCCACCCCCAAGAGGAGGGATCCGTACTTC. Amino acids: CATPKRRDPYF.

This sequence joins TRBV5-6 and TRBJ2-5; 10 positions match TRBD1. The CDR3 loop spans 15 amino acids. CDR1 SGHDT and CDR2 YYEEEE come from the germline V gene. The junction had 8 bases not matched to a gene; V was cut back by 4 bases and J by 5 bases. CDR3 nucleotide sequence: TGTGCCAGCAGCCCCGGGGACAGGGGCCCCGAGACCCAGTACTTC. Amino acid sequence: CASSPGDRGPETQYF.